One sample yielded the 5 T cell receptor beta chains listed below, sequenced in a study of blood T cell repertoires in COVID-19. Some clones are missing from TCRdb's copy, which holds only in-frame ones; the method was immunoSEQ multiplex PCR. Here the sample spans almost 250,000 clones, around 86% being singletons. Sequenced input: peripheral blood. The receptors were gathered from a woman aged 80 or over with COVID-19, enrolled during active disease.

This clone was observed a single time. V is TRBV5-1 and J is TRBJ2-5; perhaps TRBD1 as D (6 bases). The CDR3 contains 15 residues. V lost 0 bases and J 0 bases, leaving 9 bases between the germline ends. The germline gives CDR1 SGHRS, CDR2 YFSETQ. CDR3 residues: CASSLAGQYQETQYF. Written as DNA, the CDR3 is TGCGCCAGCAGCTTGGCCGGACAGTACCAAGAGACCCAGTACTTC.

The chain employs TRBV19 and TRBJ2-5; D might be TRBD1 (6 bases). The germline V and J ends were trimmed by 4 bases and 5 bases, with 11 bases remaining between them. The CDR3 runs 13 residues. Germline loops: CDR1 LNHDA, CDR2 SQIVND (reference sequence). CDR3 protein: CASSTIRGETQYF. DNA for the CDR3: TGTGCCAGTAGTACGATCAGGGGTGAGACCCAGTACTTC.

The chain recombines TRBV10-3 with TRBJ2-1; 8 bases are a match to TRBD2. Trimming cost V 6 bases and J 7 bases; bases outside gene matches: 11. The CDR3 is made up of 15 amino acids. Germline V gene sequence: CDR1 ENHRY, CDR2 SYGVKD. For the CDR3, the DNA is TGTGCCATCAGATCGGACGGGGGGGCCGCGAATGAGCAGTTCTTC. The encoded protein is CAIRSDGGAANEQFF.

The chain recombines TRBV3-1 (or the pseudogene TRBV3-2) with TRBJ2-2; 10 bases line up with TRBD2. Germline loops: CDR1 LGHDT, CDR2 YNNKEL (reference sequence). This CDR3 contains 14 residues. Trimming took 8 bases from V and 6 from J; bases not matched to a gene: 6. The CDR3 nucleotides read TGTGCCAGCCGGGAAGCGGGGGGGGCCGGGGAGCTGTTTTTT. Protein: CASREAGGAGELFF.

This clone was counted between two and nine times. The rearrangement uses TRBV3-1 (or the pseudogene TRBV3-2) and TRBJ1-6, with D unclear. The CDR3 covers 14 residues. CDR1 and CDR2 from the germline V gene are LGHDT and YNNKEL (reference sequence). Trimming took 2 bases from V and 5 from J, leaving 7 bases between them. CDR3 loop: CASSQRGNNSPLHF. In DNA, the CDR3 is TGTGCCAGCAGCCAACGCGGTAATAATTCACCCCTCCACTTT.